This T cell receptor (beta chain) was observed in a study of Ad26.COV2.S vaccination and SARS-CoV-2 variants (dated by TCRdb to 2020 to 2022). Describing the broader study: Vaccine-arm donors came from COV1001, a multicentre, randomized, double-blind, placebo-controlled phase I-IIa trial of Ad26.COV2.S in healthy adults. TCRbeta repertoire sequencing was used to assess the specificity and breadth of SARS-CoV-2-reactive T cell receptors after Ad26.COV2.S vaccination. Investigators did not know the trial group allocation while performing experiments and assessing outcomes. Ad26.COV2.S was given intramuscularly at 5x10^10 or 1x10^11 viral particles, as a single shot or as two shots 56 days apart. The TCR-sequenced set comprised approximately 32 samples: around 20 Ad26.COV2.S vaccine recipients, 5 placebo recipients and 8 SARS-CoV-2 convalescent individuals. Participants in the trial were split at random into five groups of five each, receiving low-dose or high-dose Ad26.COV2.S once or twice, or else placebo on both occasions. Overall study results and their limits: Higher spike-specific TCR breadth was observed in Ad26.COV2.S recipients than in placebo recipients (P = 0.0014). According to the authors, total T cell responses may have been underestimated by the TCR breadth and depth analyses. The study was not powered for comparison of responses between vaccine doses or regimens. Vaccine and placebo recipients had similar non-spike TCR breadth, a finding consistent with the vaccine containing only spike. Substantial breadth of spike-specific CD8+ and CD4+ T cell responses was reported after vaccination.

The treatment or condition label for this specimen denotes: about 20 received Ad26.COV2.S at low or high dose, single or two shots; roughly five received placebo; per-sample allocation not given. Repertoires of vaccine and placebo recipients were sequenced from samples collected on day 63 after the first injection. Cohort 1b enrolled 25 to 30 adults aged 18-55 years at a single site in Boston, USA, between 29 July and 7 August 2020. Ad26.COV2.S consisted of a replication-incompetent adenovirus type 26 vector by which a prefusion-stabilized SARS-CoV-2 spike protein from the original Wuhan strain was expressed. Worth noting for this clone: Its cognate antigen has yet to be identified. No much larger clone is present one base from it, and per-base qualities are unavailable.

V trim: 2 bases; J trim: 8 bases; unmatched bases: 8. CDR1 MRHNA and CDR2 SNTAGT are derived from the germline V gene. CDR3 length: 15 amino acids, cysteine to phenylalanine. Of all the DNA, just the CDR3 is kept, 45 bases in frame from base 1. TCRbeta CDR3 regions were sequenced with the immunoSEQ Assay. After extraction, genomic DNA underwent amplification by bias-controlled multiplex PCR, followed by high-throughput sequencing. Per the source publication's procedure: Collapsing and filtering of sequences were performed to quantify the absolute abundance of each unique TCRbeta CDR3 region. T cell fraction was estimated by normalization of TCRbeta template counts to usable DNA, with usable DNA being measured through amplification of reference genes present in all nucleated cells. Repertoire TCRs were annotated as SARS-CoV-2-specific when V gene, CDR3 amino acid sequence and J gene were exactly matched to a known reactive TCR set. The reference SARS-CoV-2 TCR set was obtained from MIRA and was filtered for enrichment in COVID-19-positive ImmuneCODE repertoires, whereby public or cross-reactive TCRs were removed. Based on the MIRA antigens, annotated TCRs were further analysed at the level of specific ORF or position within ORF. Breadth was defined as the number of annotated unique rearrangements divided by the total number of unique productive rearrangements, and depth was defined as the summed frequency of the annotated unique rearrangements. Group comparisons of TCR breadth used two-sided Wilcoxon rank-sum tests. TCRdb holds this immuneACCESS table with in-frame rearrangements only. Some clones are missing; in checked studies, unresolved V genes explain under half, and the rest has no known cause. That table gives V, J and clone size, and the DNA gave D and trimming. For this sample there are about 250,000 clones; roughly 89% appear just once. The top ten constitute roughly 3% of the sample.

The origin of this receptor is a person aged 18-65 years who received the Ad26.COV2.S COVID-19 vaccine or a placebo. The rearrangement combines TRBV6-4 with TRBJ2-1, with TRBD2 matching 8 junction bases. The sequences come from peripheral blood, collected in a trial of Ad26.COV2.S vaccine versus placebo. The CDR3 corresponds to CASSDGLAGGHEQFF. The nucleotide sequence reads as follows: TGTGCCAGCAGTGACGGGCTAGCGGGTGGGCATGAGCAGTTCTTC.